This is a list of T cell receptor beta chains from one sample in a study of T cell changes during pregnancy in multiple sclerosis. The repertoire was sequenced with immunoSEQ multiplex PCR; TCRdb's copy has only in-frame clones and lacks some. The sample records fewer than 60,000 clones, about nine tenths being singletons. This specimen consisted of peripheral blood, obtained in the third trimester of pregnancy. These receptors were obtained from a female donor in good health, enrolled as a control in a pregnancy study. Each CDR3 is given without its conserved first and last residue. Each record gives: V gene, J gene, CDR3 protein.

TRBV7-8	TRBJ2-7	ASRAGTSYEQY
TRBV5-1	TRBJ2-2	ATTMDRDTGELF
TRBV6-5	TRBJ2-2	ASRETYSGLKLF
TRBV6-1	TRBJ1-5	ASSGGTGGLNQPQH
TRBV11-2	TRBJ2-5	ASRPALGVKETQY
TRBV9	TRBJ1-5	ASSAGQNPDGDQPQH
TRBV19	TRBJ2-7	ASSTSSYEQY
TRBV6-1	TRBJ2-2	ASSEAPGVSTGELF
TRBV7-9	TRBJ1-3	ASSAGTGGADTIY
TRBV6-5	TRBJ2-7	ASRPVRGGYEQY
TRBV29-1	TRBJ1-2	SVEYAGHGYT
TRBV5-1	TRBJ1-2	ASSYGGNGYT
TRBV2	TRBJ2-7	ASIGGASMYEQY
TRBV18	TRBJ1-1	ASSPGLNTEAF
TRBV27	TRBJ2-2	ASRRQGGNPGELF
TRBV6-4	TRBJ2-2	ASSATGNTGELF
TRBV7-9	TRBJ2-2	ASSFPARIGELF
TRBV6-1	TRBJ2-5	ASSATGLAGAWQETQY
TRBV27	TRBJ2-5	ASSTRGGQETQY
TRBV19	TRBJ1-5	ASSISRQPQH
TRBV11-3	TRBJ1-3	ASSLRGGLVSGNTIY
TRBV7-6	TRBJ1-5	ASSALGRGLGSNQPQH
TRBV19	TRBJ1-5	ASSPVGGNQPQH
TRBV4-3	TRBJ1-4	ASSQDTSGGEKLF
TRBV13	TRBJ2-4	ASSLIRDTLAKNIQY
TRBV29-1	TRBJ2-3	SVAGGRGTDTQY
TRBV5-1	TRBJ2-1	ASSERDEGNEQF
TRBV6-4	TRBJ2-3	ASSDKTSVNTDTQY
TRBV14	TRBJ2-3	ASSPGATQY
TRBV30	TRBJ1-1	AWGGVRTEAF
TRBV10-1	TRBJ2-3	ASSGGYTQY
TRBV29-1	TRBJ1-1	SVARGNTEAF
TRBV5-1	TRBJ2-1	ASSLDGGQYNEQF
TRBV2	TRBJ2-3	ASGPGQGPDTQY
TRBV7-6	TRBJ2-1	ASCNRGNEQF
TRBV2	TRBJ2-1	ASTGQVNEQF
TRBV9	TRBJ1-2	ASSRDLPNYGYT
TRBV6-4	TRBJ2-7	ASSAGSGYSYEQY
TRBV19	TRBJ1-2	ASSPTGILGGYT
TRBV27	TRBJ2-3	ASSFRQGADTQY